The 16 T cell receptor beta chains given below trace back to one sample, sequenced in a study of shared clonotypes between healthy human individuals. The method was immunoSEQ multiplex PCR; TCRdb's version includes in-frame clones alone and lacks a portion of them. The table lists a few million clones, about 92% of them singletons. Sequenced sample: naive CD4+ T cells sorted from blood. Subset in this sample: CD45RA+ positively selected. These receptors all come from a man between 18 and 29 years old in good health.

This chain links TRBV11-2 with TRBJ2-5, with TRBD2 identical over 13 bases. The length of the CDR3 is 15 residues. V trimming: 5 bases; J trimming: 2 bases; junction bases outside the gene matches: 2. The germline V gene encodes CDR1 SGHAT and CDR2 FQNNGV. The CDR3 DNA reads as TGTGCCAGCAGCACGGGACTAGCGGGACAAGAGACCCAGTACTTC. It yields the protein CASSTGLAGQETQYF.

This CDR3 is CASSIPGAQETQYF. The DNA of the CDR3 is TGTGCCAGCAGCATTCCTGGGGCCCAAGAGACCCAGTACTTC. This chain connects TRBV7-3 to TRBJ2-5, with D possibly being TRBD1 (5 bases). Germline V gives CDR1 SGHTA, CDR2 FQGTGA. The CDR3 consists of 14 residues. The germline V and J ends were trimmed by 5 bases and 1 base, with 11 bases remaining between them. The complete variable domain, with remaining parts taken from reference TRBV7-3 and TRBJ2-5, reads GAGVSQTPSNKVTEKGKYVELRCDPISGHTALYWYRQSLGQGPEFLIYFQGTGAADDSGLPNDRFFAVRPEGSVSTLKIQRTERGDSAVYLCASSIPGAQETQYFGPGTRLLVL.

V is TRBV4-1 and J is TRBJ2-1; 8 positions match TRBD1. The germline gives CDR1 MGHRA, CDR2 YSYEKL. Trimming cost V 4 bases and J 3 bases; bases outside gene matches: 5. CDR3 length equals 15 residues. The CDR3 DNA is TGCGCCAGCAGCCCACAGGGGGAACTCTACAATGAGCAGTTCTTC. Encoded protein: CASSPQGELYNEQFF.

The chain recombines TRBV27 with TRBJ2-3; D possibly matches TRBD1 or TRBD2 (6 bases each). Trimming took 6 bases from V and 6 from J, leaving 10 bases between them. The germline gives CDR1 MNHEY, CDR2 SMNVEV (reference sequence). This CDR3 comprises 12 residues. The DNA of the CDR3 is TGTGCCAGCAGCGGAGGGGGGGATACGCAGTATTTT. Translated, it gives CASSGGGDTQYF.

The J gene is TRBJ1-5, the V gene TRBV19; 8 bases fit TRBD1. Per germline, CDR1 LNHDA and CDR2 SQIVND (reference sequence). Trimming removed 5 bases from V and 9 bases from J; junction bases left unmatched: 9. The CDR3 extends over 14 amino acids. This CDR3 is CASSVTGVLWPQHF. Written as DNA, the CDR3 is TGTGCCAGTAGTGTGACAGGGGTCCTTTGGCCCCAGCATTTT.

The V call is TRBV6-5, the J call TRBJ2-7; TRBD1 matches at 9 bases. The V segment lost 4 bases and the J segment 2 bases; nucleotides outside the gene matches: 6. CDR1 is MNHEY and CDR2 is SVGAGI in the germline V gene. The CDR3 loop spans 15 amino acids. For the CDR3, the DNA is TGTGCCAGCAGTTCCTCCGGGACAGGGACCTACGAGCAGTACTTC. It is translated as CASSSSGTGTYEQYF.

The gene calls are TRBV11-2 and TRBJ1-5; tentative D call: TRBD1 (5 bases). The CDR3 has 16 residues. CDR1 is SGHAT and CDR2 is FQNNGV in the germline V gene. V was shortened by 0 bases and J by 2 bases, with 11 bases between the two germline ends. This CDR3 is CASSLETGGGNQPQHF. The CDR3 DNA reads TGTGCCAGCAGCTTAGAGACCGGGGGGGGCAATCAGCCCCAGCATTTT.

The V and J genes are TRBV10-3 and TRBJ2-7, with 7 nucleotides matching TRBD1. Unmatched junction bases numbered 7, after V lost 3 bases and J lost 2 bases. This CDR3 contains 15 residues. The V gene's germline CDR1 is ENHRY and CDR2 SYGVKD. CDR3 in amino acids: CAISESGQVTYEQYF. The CDR3 DNA reads TGTGCCATCAGTGAAAGTGGACAGGTGACCTACGAGCAGTACTTC.

The chain employs TRBV21-1 and TRBJ1-5; the table's D call, TRBD1, was not checked against the DNA. TRBV21-1 is noted as a pseudogene. CDR3 length: 16 amino acids. DNA of the CDR3: TGTGCCAGCAGAAAACCGGGGCAGGGGGACAATCAGCCCCAGCATTTT. Amino acid sequence: CASRKPGQGDNQPQHF.

V gene TRBV23-1 combines with J gene TRBJ1-5; D is possibly TRBD1 (5 bases). TRBV23-1 is placed among ORFs of uncertain function. With 0 bases removed from V and 1 base from J, the gap between germline ends came to 10 bases. The CDR3 sequence is 16 residues long. This CDR3 is CASSQSGEQSNQPQHF. Written as DNA, the CDR3 is TGCGCCAGCAGTCAATCGGGGGAGCAAAGCAATCAGCCCCAGCATTTT.

About this clone itself: This sample also contains other DNA sequences that code for the same CDR3. As DNA, the CDR3 is TGCGCCAGCAGCTCGGGACAGTCGAACACTGAAGCTTTCTTT. Amino acids: CASSSGQSNTEAFF. The chain joins TRBV5-1 to TRBJ1-1; 7 nucleotides agree with TRBD1. Losses at the gene ends were 3 bases for V and 1 base for J; bases not matched to a gene: 3. The germline CDR1 and CDR2 sequences are SGHRS and YFSETQ. The CDR3 is 14 amino acids.

This clone was recorded only once. V usage is TRBV5-4 and J usage is TRBJ2-7, with D hard to call. Germline loops: CDR1 SGHNT, CDR2 YYREEE (reference sequence). This CDR3 has 13 amino acids. The ends were cut back, 0 bases at V and 5 bases at J, with 9 bases in the middle. CDR3 DNA: TGTGCCAGCAGCTTGGCTGGAAGCGACGAGCAGTACTTC. Its protein is CASSLAGSDEQYF.

The chain is built from TRBV7-2 and TRBJ2-2; D gene uncertain. V lost 1 base and J lost 7, with 16 bases in between. The CDR3 is 16 amino acids. CDR1 and CDR2 (germline): SGHTA, FQGNSA. The CDR3 region is CASSLDGVVIGGELFF. CDR3 nucleotide sequence: TGTGCCAGCAGCTTAGATGGGGTAGTAATCGGCGGGGAGCTGTTTTTT.

The V call is TRBV5-4, the J call TRBJ2-3; 10 bases match TRBD2. The length of the CDR3 is 15 residues. CDR1 is SGHNT, CDR2 YYREEE, per germline (reference sequence). The J segment lost 2 bases and the V segment lost 2 bases, leaving 2 bases of the junction unmatched. CDR3 coding DNA: TGTGCCAGCAGCTTCGGACTAGCGGTCACAGATACGCAGTATTTT. Residues: CASSFGLAVTDTQYF.

This rearrangement joins TRBV19 to TRBJ2-3, with 15 bases fitting TRBD2. The V and J ends lost 3 bases and 6 bases, in that order; junction bases with no gene match: 7. The CDR3 runs to 17 residues. Germline values: CDR1 LNHDA, CDR2 SQIVND (reference sequence). In nucleotides, the CDR3 is TGTGCCAGTAGTATTACTGGGACTAGCGGGGGGTCCGATACGCAGTATTTT. Translating it yields CASSITGTSGGSDTQYF. The full variable domain, in which reference TRBV19 and TRBJ2-3 provide the parts outside the CDR3, is DGGITQSPKYLFRKEGQNVTLSCEQNLNHDAMYWYRQDPGQGLRLIYYSQIVNDFQKGDIAEGYSVSREKKESFPLTVTSAQKNPTAFYLCASSITGTSGGSDTQYFGPGTRLTVL.

This clone was counted once. This chain joins TRBV18 and TRBJ2-3; no firm D call. In germline, CDR1 is KGHSH, CDR2 LQKENI. V was pared by 5 bases and J by 1 base, with 7 bases between. CDR3 size: 13 residues. CDR3 in DNA: TGTGCCAGCTCAGGGGATCGCACAGATACGCAGTATTTT. It translates to CASSGDRTDTQYF.